The entry below gives a single TCR beta chain sequence along with its context. Time point reported: patch test 3, about 24 weeks after DPC sensitization. Treatment given: therapeutic diphenylcyclopropenone sensitization with weekly scalp DPC. The CDR3 sequence is 15 residues long. Trimming cost V 0 bases and J 2 bases; bases outside gene matches: 2. The germline V gene has CDR1 SGHKS and CDR2 YYEKEE (reference sequence). In the study's own analysis: Samples ranged from roughly 23,224 to 700,000 TCRs, with a median of roughly 93,000. From the RACE reads, TCRdb called clonotypes with MiXCR, one entry per CDR3 protein. Clone size and V and J calls follow TCRdb, not the original study. This table holds 95,000 to 150,000 distinct CDR3 sequences, approximately 11% found once. The sample originates from a study of human T cells and chemical hapten exposure. For the study at large: Alopecia areata, totalis or universalis was found in mostly female patients. There were per-sample TCR yield variations, arising mainly from small pooled library volume differences.

Material: whole blood, obtained in connection with sensitization to the hapten diphenylcyclopropenone (DPC). This TCR derives from a woman aged 45-59 years with alopecia areata. Some clones in this sample may be carry-over from other donors' samples. This chain joins TRBV5-5 and TRBJ1-3; 7 positions match TRBD1. The CDR3 DNA is TGTGCCAGCAGCTTGGCCAGGGGGACTGGAAACACCATATATTTT. It encodes CASSLARGTGNTIYF.